This is a list of T cell receptor beta chains from one sample in a study of CD8 T cells in ankylosing spondylitis. TCRdb called the 5' RACE reads again in MiXCR, with one record for every CDR3 protein. Among under 250,000 distinct CDR3 sequences, about 10% were seen once, and the ten largest hold about 6.8%. Material for sequencing was blood, either unsorted or a sorted T cell fraction (not recorded which). The receptors were gathered from a male donor with ankylosing spondylitis or in good health (not recorded which). CDR3s include the opening cysteine and the closing phenylalanine or tryptophan.

j_call | cdr3_length | v_call | cdr3_aa
TRBJ1-2 | 19 | TRBV5-1 | CASGGTGTGGNQPSYGYTF
TRBJ2-1 | 19 | TRBV7-8 | CASSLVRRQSPLAYNEQFF
TRBJ2-1 | 13 | TRBV10-2 | CASRWDRENEQFF
TRBJ2-1 | 13 | TRBV5-1 | CASKMIQGNEQFF
TRBJ1-4 | 12 | TRBV10-3 | CAISEAGEKLFF
TRBJ2-5 | 16 | TRBV7-6 | CASSLAVGPGRETQYF
TRBJ1-2 | 14 | TRBV20-1 | CSARESQGFDGYTF
TRBJ1-4 | 13 | TRBV6-1 | CASRPQGSEKLFF
TRBJ1-6 | 14 | TRBV12-3/TRBV12-4 | CASRTGGTNSPLHF
TRBJ2-7 | 16 | TRBV7-8 | CASSKTGLAGSYEQYF
TRBJ2-5 | 15 | TRBV4-1 | CASSQEDTERETQYF
TRBJ2-2 | 15 | TRBV13 | CASSLTDRPTGELFF
TRBJ2-3 | 14 | TRBV29-1 | CSVVESRGWDTQYF
TRBJ2-7 | 13 | TRBV20-1 | CSAREPDRREQYF
TRBJ2-5 | 14 | TRBV5-1 | CASSSAQGQETQYF
TRBJ2-3 | 16 | TRBV11-2 | CASSPLRGGRTDTQYF
TRBJ1-1 | 15 | TRBV5-5 | CASSLGGASGTEAFF
TRBJ2-7 | 14 | TRBV5-1 | CASSLSHSLDEQYF
TRBJ2-3 | 12 | TRBV2 | CASKALTDTQYF
TRBJ2-7 | 16 | TRBV5-5 | CASRRAATLTSYEQYF
TRBJ1-5 | 14 | TRBV7-2 | CASSLDSRREPQHF
TRBJ2-1 | 12 | TRBV7-9 | CASSGSLDEQFF
TRBJ2-7 | 14 | TRBV5-1 | CASSLEGTDYEQYF
TRBJ2-5 | 13 | TRBV29-1 | CSVAPGSSETQYF
TRBJ2-1 | 15 | TRBV7-3 | CASSPDPDDRVKQFF
TRBJ2-7 | 15 | TRBV18 | CASSRLAGGNYEQYF
TRBJ1-5 | 13 | TRBV12-3/TRBV12-4 | CASSRTDNQPQHF
TRBJ2-5 | 17 | TRBV12-3/TRBV12-4 | CASSFVVIAGSAETQYF
TRBJ1-1 | 12 | TRBV20-1 | CSAAGGGAEAFF
TRBJ1-5 | 15 | TRBV28 | CASSQTGFSNQPQHF
TRBJ2-7 | 14 | TRBV3-1 | CASSDYASSYEQYF
TRBJ2-1 | 14 | TRBV24-1 | CATRDLGRDNEQFF
TRBJ1-5 | 14 | TRBV7-2 | CASSFSPGGEPQHF
TRBJ1-2 | 15 | TRBV12-3/TRBV12-4 | CASSPGTGGYYGYTF
TRBJ2-7 | 12 | TRBV6-5 | CASSSASYEQYF
TRBJ2-3 | 15 | TRBV20-1 | CSARIAGAPTDTQYF
TRBJ2-1 | 16 | TRBV21-1 | CASSDYRDRGWDEQFF
TRBJ2-5 | 15 | TRBV18 | CASSESGSGQETQYF
TRBJ2-1 | 16 | TRBV7-3 | CASSQTGTSGYNEQFF
TRBJ1-1 | 15 | TRBV12-3/TRBV12-4 | CASSLVLQVNTEAFF
TRBJ2-3 | 12 | TRBV30 | CAWRGGPDTQYF
TRBJ1-3 | 15 | TRBV11-2 | CASTPIRDSGNTIYF
TRBJ1-2 | 14 | TRBV7-2 | CASSLVTGNYGYTF
TRBJ1-6 | 15 | TRBV5-1 | CASKPTTAGTSPLHF
TRBJ2-3 | 16 | TRBV7-9 | CASSLAGGGETDTQYF
TRBJ2-7 | 12 | TRBV6-5 | CATRRRDYEQYF
TRBJ2-1 | 15 | TRBV5-5 | CASSFNGGVLNEQFF
TRBJ2-2 | 14 | TRBV10-3 | CAIKEGVGTGELFF
TRBJ2-1 | 12 | TRBV29-1 | CSVSFPDNEQFF
TRBJ1-5 | 13 | TRBV2 | CASSDRGIQPQHF
TRBJ2-5 | 13 | TRBV20-1 | CSARGLTKETQYF
TRBJ2-1 | 14 | TRBV5-1 | CASSHRGIYNEQFF
TRBJ1-2 | 15 | TRBV5-1 | CASSFSPGEGGGYTF
TRBJ2-1 | 17 | TRBV6-4 | CASRGLAVAKIYNEQFF
TRBJ2-1 | 15 | TRBV12-3/TRBV12-4 | CASSLGGAPDNEQFF
TRBJ1-5 | 13 | TRBV20-1 | CSARATYNQPQHF
TRBJ2-3 | 14 | TRBV20-1 | CSARAEPSTDTQYF
TRBJ2-6 | 18 | TRBV4-2 | CASSQPGTGVVGANVLTF
TRBJ2-3 | 15 | TRBV28 | CASSQLAGGTDTQYF
TRBJ2-1 | 15 | TRBV12-3/TRBV12-4 | CASSLAGAPYNEQFF